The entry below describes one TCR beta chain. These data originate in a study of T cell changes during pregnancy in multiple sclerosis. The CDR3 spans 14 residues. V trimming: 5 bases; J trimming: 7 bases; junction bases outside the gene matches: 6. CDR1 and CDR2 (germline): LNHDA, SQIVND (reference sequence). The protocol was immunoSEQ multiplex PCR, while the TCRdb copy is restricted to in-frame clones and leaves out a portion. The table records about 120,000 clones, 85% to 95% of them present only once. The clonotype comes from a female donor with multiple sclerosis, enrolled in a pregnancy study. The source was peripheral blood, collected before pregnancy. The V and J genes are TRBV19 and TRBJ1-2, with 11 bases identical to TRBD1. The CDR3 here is CASSPGQGVSGYTF. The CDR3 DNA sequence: TGTGCCAGTAGTCCGGGACAGGGGGTGAGTGGCTACACCTTC.